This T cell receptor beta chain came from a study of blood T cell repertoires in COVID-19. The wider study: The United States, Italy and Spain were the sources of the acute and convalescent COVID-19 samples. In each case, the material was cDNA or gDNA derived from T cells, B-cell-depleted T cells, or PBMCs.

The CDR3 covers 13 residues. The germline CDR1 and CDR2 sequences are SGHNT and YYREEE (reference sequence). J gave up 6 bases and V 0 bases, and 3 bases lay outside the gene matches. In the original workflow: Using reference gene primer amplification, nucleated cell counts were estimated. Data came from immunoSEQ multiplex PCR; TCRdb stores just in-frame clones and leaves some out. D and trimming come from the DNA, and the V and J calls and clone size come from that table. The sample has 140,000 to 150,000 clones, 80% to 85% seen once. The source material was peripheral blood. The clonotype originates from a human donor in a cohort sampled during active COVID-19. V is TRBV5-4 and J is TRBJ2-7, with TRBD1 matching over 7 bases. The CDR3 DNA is TGTGCCAGCAGCTTGGGGGACAGTGGCGAGCAGTACTTC. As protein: CASSLGDSGEQYF.